This TCR beta chain was captured by sequencing in a study of prognosis after radiotherapy for stage I lung cancer. Overall study: With over ten men and five to seven women, the cohort's median age was roughly 74 years, range about 53–85. In some eleven patients the tumors were adenocarcinoma, and in seven they were squamous cell carcinoma.

Prior chemotherapy, radiotherapy and other malignancies were absent; CT and PET/CT showed node-negative disease. V was pared by 5 bases and J by 0 bases, with 8 bases between. The CDR3 spans 14 residues. Germline CDR1 and CDR2: SGHAT and FQNNGV. Two-round multiplex PCR amplified TCR beta CDR3 from genomic DNA. Specific primers for each TRBV and TRBJ gene were what first-round PCR used. In TCRdb, the multiplex PCR reads were re-called with MiXCR into one record per CDR3 protein. The sample records fewer than 25,000 distinct CDR3 sequences, roughly 43% being singletons. The chain couples TRBV11-2 to TRBJ1-3; D ambiguous. The sequencing here drew on PBMCs, taken before or after stereotactic body radiation therapy (not recorded which). This TCR derives from a donor older than 45 with non-small cell lung cancer. In nucleotides, the CDR3 is TGTGCCAGCAGCGAGAGGAGCTCTGGAAACACCATATATTTT. Its translation is CASSERSSGNTIYF.